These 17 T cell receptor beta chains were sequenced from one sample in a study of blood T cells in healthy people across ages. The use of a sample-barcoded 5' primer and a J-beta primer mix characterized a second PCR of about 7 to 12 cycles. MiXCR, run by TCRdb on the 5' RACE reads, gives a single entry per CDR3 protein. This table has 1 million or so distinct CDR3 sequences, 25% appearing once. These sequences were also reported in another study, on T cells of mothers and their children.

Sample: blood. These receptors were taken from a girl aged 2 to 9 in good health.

The DNA of the CDR3 is TGTGCCAGCAAGAGGGTGACTGAAGCTTTCTTT. Its protein product is CASKRVTEAFF. The chain links TRBV7-8 to TRBJ1-1; D uncertain. V was cut by 7 bases and J by 5 bases, with 8 bases left in between. The CDR3 is 11 residues long. Germline V gives CDR1 SGHVS, CDR2 FQNEAQ. The entire variable domain, with the rest obtained from reference TRBV7-8 and TRBJ1-1, is as follows: GAGVSQSPRYKVAKRGQDVALRCDPISGHVSLFWYQQALGQGPEFLTYFQNEAQLDKSGLPSDRFFAERPEGSVSTLKIQRTQQEDSAVYLCASKRVTEAFFGQGTRLTVV.

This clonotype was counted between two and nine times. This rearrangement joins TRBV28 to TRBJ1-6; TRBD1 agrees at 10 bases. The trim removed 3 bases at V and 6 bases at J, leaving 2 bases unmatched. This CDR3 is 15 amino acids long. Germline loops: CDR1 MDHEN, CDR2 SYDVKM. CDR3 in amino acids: CASSFGDRGNSPLHF. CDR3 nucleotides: TGTGCCAGCAGTTTCGGGGACAGGGGTAATTCACCCCTCCACTTT.

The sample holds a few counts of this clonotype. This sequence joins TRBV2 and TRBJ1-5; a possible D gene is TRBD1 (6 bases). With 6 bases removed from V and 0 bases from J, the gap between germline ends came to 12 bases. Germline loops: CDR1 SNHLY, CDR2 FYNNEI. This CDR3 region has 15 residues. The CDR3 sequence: CASSRQGFSNQPQHF. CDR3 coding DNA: TGTGCCAGCAGCAGGCAGGGGTTTAGCAATCAGCCCCAGCATTTT. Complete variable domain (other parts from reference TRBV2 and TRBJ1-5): EPEVTQTPSHQVTQMGQEVILRCVPISNHLYFYWYRQILGQKVEFLVSFYNNEISEKSEIFDDQFSVERPDGSNFTLKIRSTKLEDSAMYFCASSRQGFSNQPQHFGDGTRLSIL.

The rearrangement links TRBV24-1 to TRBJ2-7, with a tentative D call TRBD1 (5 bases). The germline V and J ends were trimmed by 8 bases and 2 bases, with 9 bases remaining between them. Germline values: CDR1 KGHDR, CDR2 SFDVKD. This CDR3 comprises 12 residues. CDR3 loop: CATMGPAYEQYF. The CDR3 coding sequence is TGTGCCACCATGGGGCCAGCCTACGAGCAGTACTTC.

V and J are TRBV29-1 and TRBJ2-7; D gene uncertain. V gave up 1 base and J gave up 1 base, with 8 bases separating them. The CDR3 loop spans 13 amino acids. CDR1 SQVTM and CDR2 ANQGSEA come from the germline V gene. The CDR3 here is CSVEVPGSYEQYF. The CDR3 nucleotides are TGCAGCGTTGAAGTCCCCGGATCCTACGAGCAGTACTTC.

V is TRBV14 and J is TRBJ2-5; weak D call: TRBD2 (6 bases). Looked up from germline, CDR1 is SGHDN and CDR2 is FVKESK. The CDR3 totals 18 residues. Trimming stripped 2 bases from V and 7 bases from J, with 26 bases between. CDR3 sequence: CASSQYLLASATLGTQYF. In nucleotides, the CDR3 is TGTGCCAGCAGCCAATACCTCTTGGCTAGCGCGACGCTGGGGACCCAGTACTTC.

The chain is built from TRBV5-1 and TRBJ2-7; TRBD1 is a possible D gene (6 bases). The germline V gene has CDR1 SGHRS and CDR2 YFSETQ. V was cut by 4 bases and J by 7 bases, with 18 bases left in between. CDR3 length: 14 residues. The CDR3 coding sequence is TGCGCCAGCAGCGAGGACAGTACTGAGAGGGAGCAGTACTTC. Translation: CASSEDSTEREQYF.

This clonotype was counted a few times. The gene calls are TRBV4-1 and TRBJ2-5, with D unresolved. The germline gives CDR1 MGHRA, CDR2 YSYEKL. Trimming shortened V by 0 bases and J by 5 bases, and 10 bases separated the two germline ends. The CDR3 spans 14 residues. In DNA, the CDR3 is TGCGCCAGCAGCCAAGAGTTCATAGGGGAGACCCAGTACTTC. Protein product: CASSQEFIGETQYF.

The CDR3 protein is CASSLTGANIYEQYF. The CDR3 nucleotides are TGTGCCAGTAGTTTGACAGGGGCCAACATCTACGAGCAGTACTTC. The chain combines TRBV19 with TRBJ2-7; TRBD1 aligns across 8 bases. The V segment lost 5 bases and the J segment 3 bases; nucleotides outside the gene matches: 9. This CDR3 contains 15 residues. The germline V gene has CDR1 LNHDA and CDR2 SQIVND (reference sequence).

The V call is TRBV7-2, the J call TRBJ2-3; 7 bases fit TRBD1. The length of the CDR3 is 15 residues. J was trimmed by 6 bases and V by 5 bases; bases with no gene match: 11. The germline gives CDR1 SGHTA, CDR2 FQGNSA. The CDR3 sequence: CASSAQGQSFDTQYF. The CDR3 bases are TGTGCCAGCAGCGCCCAGGGACAGTCTTTCGATACGCAGTATTTT.

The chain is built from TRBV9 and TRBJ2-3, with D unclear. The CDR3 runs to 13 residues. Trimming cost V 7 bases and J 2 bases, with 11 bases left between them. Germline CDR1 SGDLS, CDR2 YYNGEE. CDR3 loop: CASDPINTDTQYF. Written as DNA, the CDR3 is TGTGCCAGCGATCCTATAAACACAGATACGCAGTATTTT.

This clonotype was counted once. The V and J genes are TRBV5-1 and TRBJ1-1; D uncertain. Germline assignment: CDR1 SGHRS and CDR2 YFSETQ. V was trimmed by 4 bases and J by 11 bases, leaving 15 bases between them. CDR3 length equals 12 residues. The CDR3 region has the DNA TGCGCCAGCAGCCGAGAAGGTTCGGAGGCTTTCTTT. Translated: CASSREGSEAFF.

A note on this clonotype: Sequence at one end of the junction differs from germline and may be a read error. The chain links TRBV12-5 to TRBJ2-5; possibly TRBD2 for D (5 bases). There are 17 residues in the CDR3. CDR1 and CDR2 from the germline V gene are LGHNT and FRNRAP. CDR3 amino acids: CASGFAPEGTLGEVMSF. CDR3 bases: TGTGCTAGTGGTTTTGCCCCCGAGGGAACCCTCGGAGAAGTTATGTCTTTC.

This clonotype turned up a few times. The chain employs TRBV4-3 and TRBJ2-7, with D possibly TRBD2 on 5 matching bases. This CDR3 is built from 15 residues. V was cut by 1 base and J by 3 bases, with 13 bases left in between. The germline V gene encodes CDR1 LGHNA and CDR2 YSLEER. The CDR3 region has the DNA TGCGCCAGCAGCCAAGCATCGGGGTGGGTCTACGAGCAGTACTTC. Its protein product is CASSQASGWVYEQYF.

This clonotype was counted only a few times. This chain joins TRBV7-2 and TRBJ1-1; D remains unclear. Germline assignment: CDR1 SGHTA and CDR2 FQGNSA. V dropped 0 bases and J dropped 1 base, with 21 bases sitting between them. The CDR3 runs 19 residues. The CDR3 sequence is CASSLALLMKDMGNTEAFF. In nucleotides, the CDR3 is TGTGCCAGCAGCTTAGCCCTCCTCATGAAAGACATGGGGAACACTGAAGCTTTCTTT.

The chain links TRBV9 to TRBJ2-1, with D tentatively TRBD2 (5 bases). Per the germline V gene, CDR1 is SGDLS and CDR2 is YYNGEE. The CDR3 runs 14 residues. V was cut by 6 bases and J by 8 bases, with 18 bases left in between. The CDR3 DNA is TGTGCCAGCAATCCAGGAGGTAATGTTGATGAGCAGTTCTTC. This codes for CASNPGGNVDEQFF.

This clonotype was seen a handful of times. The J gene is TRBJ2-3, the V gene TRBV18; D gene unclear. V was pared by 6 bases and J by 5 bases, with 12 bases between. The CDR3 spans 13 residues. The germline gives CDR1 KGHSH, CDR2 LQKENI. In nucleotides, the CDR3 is TGTGCCAGCTCGCCCCTCCCTCGAGATACGCAGTATTTT. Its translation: CASSPLPRDTQYF.